The 18 T cell receptor beta chains below were found in one sample sequenced in a study of cytomegalovirus exposure and HLA in healthy donors. The PCR ran on 60 Vbeta and 13 Jbeta primers. Clones were read by immunoSEQ multiplex PCR, and TCRdb kept only the in-frame ones, dropping some. The sample lists 150,000 or so clones; about 83% were seen once. Sequenced sample: PBMCs. The source is a woman between 35 and 50 years old in good health and CMV-seronegative.

This chain joins TRBV2 and TRBJ2-3; 10 bases are a match to TRBD1. Germline values: CDR1 SNHLY, CDR2 FYNNEI. The CDR3 spans 14 residues. V dropped 6 bases and J dropped 3; count of bases not matched to a gene: 3. CDR3 region: CASSDRGPTDTQYF. For the CDR3, the DNA is TGTGCCAGCAGCGACAGGGGGCCGACAGATACGCAGTATTTT.

The rearrangement links TRBV5-8 to TRBJ2-3; unclear D gene. V was pared by 4 bases and J by 2 bases, with 11 bases between. Germline values: CDR1 SGHTS, CDR2 YDEGEE. The CDR3 has 14 residues. CDR3 amino acids: CASSPRLVTDTQYF. The CDR3, as DNA: TGTGCCAGCAGCCCCCGACTGGTCACAGATACGCAGTATTTT.

The chain couples TRBV5-4 to TRBJ2-1; possible D gene TRBD1, 5 bases. In germline, CDR1 is SGHNT, CDR2 YYREEE (reference sequence). The CDR3 contains 16 residues. The V and J ends lost 0 bases and 10 bases respectively, with 20 bases between them. The CDR3 here is CASSLGGGVKKEEQFF. The DNA of the CDR3 is TGTGCCAGCAGCTTGGGGGGCGGAGTCAAGAAAGAGGAGCAGTTCTTC.

This chain uses TRBV7-9 with TRBJ2-1; perhaps TRBD2 as D (6 bases). CDR1 SEHNR and CDR2 FQNEAQ come from the germline V gene (reference sequence). Trimming removed 1 base at V and 6 bases at J, with 10 bases between. The CDR3 contains 14 residues. In DNA, the CDR3 is TGTGCCAGCAGCTTAGTATTGGGGGGCAATGAGCAGTTCTTC. Amino acid sequence: CASSLVLGGNEQFF. Supplemented by reference TRBV7-9 and TRBJ2-1, the full variable domain reads DTGVSQNPRHKITKRGQNVTFRCDPISEHNRLYWYRQTLGQGPEFLTYFQNEAQLEKSRLLSDRFSAERPKGSFSTLEIQRTEQGDSAMYLCASSLVLGGNEQFFGPGTRLTVL.

V usage is TRBV7-2 and J usage is TRBJ2-3; 9 nucleotides agree with TRBD2. This CDR3 is 14 amino acids long. CDR1 is SGHTA, CDR2 FQGNSA, per germline. V was clipped by 5 bases and J by 7 bases; unmatched bases: 7. CDR3 in amino acids: CASSEGRGGYTQYF. The CDR3 DNA reads TGTGCCAGCAGCGAGGGGCGGGGGGGGTATACGCAGTATTTT. The full variable domain, with the rest looked up from reference TRBV7-2 and TRBJ2-3, is GAGVSQSPSNKVTEKGKDVELRCDPISGHTALYWYRQSLGQGLEFLIYFQGNSAPDKSGLPSDRFSAERTGGSVSTLTIQRTQQEDSAVYLCASSEGRGGYTQYFGPGTRLTVL.

The chain carries TRBV2 and TRBJ1-3, with 7 bases that match TRBD1. Germline CDR1 and CDR2: SNHLY and FYNNEI. This CDR3 comprises 14 residues. The J segment lost 0 bases and the V segment lost 8 bases, leaving 4 bases of the junction unmatched. The CDR3 protein is CASSGTVSGNTIYF. The DNA for the CDR3 is TGTGCCAGCTCAGGGACAGTCTCTGGAAACACCATATATTTT. The full variable domain, in which reference TRBV2 and TRBJ1-3 provide the parts outside the CDR3, is EPEVTQTPSHQVTQMGQEVILRCVPISNHLYFYWYRQILGQKVEFLVSFYNNEISEKSEIFDDQFSVERPDGSNFTLKIRSTKLEDSAMYFCASSGTVSGNTIYFGEGSWLTVV.

Written as DNA, the CDR3 is TGTGCCAGCAGCTTAGAGGCGGGGCCAAGAGTTAAGCAGTATTTT. It specifies CASSLEAGPRVKQYF. The chain couples TRBV7-6 to TRBJ2-3; TRBD2 might be the D (6 bases). Germline-derived CDR1 and CDR2 are SGHVS and FNYEAQ. V lost 1 base, J lost 11 bases, and 19 bases lay in between. The CDR3 totals 15 residues.

This clone appeared once. V gene TRBV11-3 combines with J gene TRBJ2-2; possible D gene TRBD2, 5 bases. Trimming took off 8 bases at V and 7 bases at J, with 17 bases between the two ends. The CDR3 extends over 14 amino acids. From germline, CDR1 is SGHNT and CDR2 YENEEA. The CDR3 is CASGGQPRGGELFF. CDR3 DNA sequence: TGTGCCAGCGGTGGGCAGCCCCGGGGCGGGGAGCTGTTTTTT. Using reference TRBV11-3 and TRBJ2-2 for the parts outside the CDR3, the full variable domain is EAGVVQSPRYKIIEKKQPVAFWCNPISGHNTLYWYLQNLGQGPELLIRYENEEAVDDSQLPKDRFSAERLKGVDSTLKIQPAELGDSAVYLCASGGQPRGGELFFGEGSRLTVL.

V and J are TRBV11-3 and TRBJ2-3, with D perhaps TRBD1 (5 bases). Trimming left V 1 base short and J 3 bases short, with 26 bases between. From germline, CDR1 is SGHNT and CDR2 YENEEA. This CDR3 is built from 20 residues. CDR3 in amino acids: CASSLALGGFLGARTDTQYF. The CDR3 DNA reads TGTGCCAGCAGCTTAGCCCTTGGTGGGTTTCTAGGGGCGCGGACAGATACGCAGTATTTT.

The gene calls are TRBV18 and TRBJ1-1; possible D gene TRBD1, 6 bases. Germline CDR1 and CDR2: KGHSH and LQKENI. The CDR3 is made up of 15 amino acids. V was pared by 2 bases and J by 5 bases, with 15 bases between. CDR3 in amino acids: CASSPSQGLRTEAFF. Written as DNA, the CDR3 is TGTGCCAGCTCACCATCACAGGGTTTAAGGACTGAAGCTTTCTTT.

This chain joins TRBV28 and TRBJ2-2, with TRBD1 as a possible D gene (5 bases). Germline assignment: CDR1 MDHEN and CDR2 SYDVKM. This CDR3 spans 16 amino acids. The V end lost 2 bases, the J end lost 5 bases, and 15 bases lay between the germline ends. Written as DNA, the CDR3 is TGTGCCAGCAGTTTAGGGGCGGTAACTAAGACCGGGGAGCTGTTTTTT. It translates to CASSLGAVTKTGELFF. The full variable domain, with the rest looked up from reference TRBV28 and TRBJ2-2, is DVKVTQSSRYLVKRTGEKVFLECVQDMDHENMFWYRQDPGLGLRLIYFSYDVKMKEKGDIPEGYSVSREKKERFSLILESASTNQTSMYLCASSLGAVTKTGELFFGEGSRLTVL.

This chain connects TRBV5-1 to TRBJ1-1, with TRBD1 matching 7 bases. Germline values: CDR1 SGHRS, CDR2 YFSETQ. J gave up 1 base and V 1 base, and 4 bases lay outside the gene matches. CDR3 length: 15 residues. The CDR3 region is CASSLNTGENTEAFF. In DNA form, the CDR3 reads TGCGCCAGCAGCTTGAATACAGGGGAGAACACTGAAGCTTTCTTT.

The rearrangement joins TRBV6-1 to TRBJ1-5; weak D call: TRBD1 (6 bases). The CDR3 sequence is 14 residues long. The germline V gene has CDR1 MNHNS and CDR2 SASEGT. Trimming removed 8 bases at V and 6 bases at J, with 17 bases between. CDR3 sequence (DNA): TGTGCCAGCGGGGGGGGCTGGGGAGGTCAGCCCCAGCATTTT. Its protein is CASGGGWGGQPQHF.

V usage is TRBV18 and J usage is TRBJ1-5, with 7 bases aligning to TRBD1. This CDR3 has 14 amino acids. V shed 6 bases and J 3 bases; nucleotides not matched to a gene: 5. Germline lookup yields CDR1 KGHSH and CDR2 LQKENI. CDR3 DNA: TGTGCCAGCTCCCTCAGGGGGGACAATCAGCCCCAGCATTTT. Protein sequence: CASSLRGDNQPQHF.

The V and J genes are TRBV5-1 and TRBJ1-1; 8 bases align to TRBD1. From germline, CDR1 is SGHRS and CDR2 YFSETQ. The V segment lost 2 bases and the J segment 4 bases; nucleotides outside the gene matches: 4. The CDR3 consists of 14 residues. Written as DNA, the CDR3 is TGCGCCAGCAGCTTCAGTCAGGGGGCCACTGAAGCTTTCTTT. This gives the protein CASSFSQGATEAFF.

The V gene is TRBV18, the J gene TRBJ1-1; D remains unclear. The CDR3 length is 13 residues. The V end was cut by 6 bases, the J end by 5 bases, with 13 bases between. Germline assignment: CDR1 KGHSH and CDR2 LQKENI. The CDR3 coding sequence is TGTGCCAGCTCTCAGATAGGGAGAACTGAAGCTTTCTTT. Its translation is CASSQIGRTEAFF.

V usage is TRBV7-2 and J usage is TRBJ1-1; 7 positions match TRBD1. Germline V gives CDR1 SGHTA, CDR2 FQGNSA. The CDR3 spans 17 residues. The ends lost 1 base at V and 4 bases at J; junction bases unmatched: 12. CDR3 protein: CASSLVESGQGGTEAFF. The CDR3 DNA is TGTGCCAGCAGCTTAGTCGAATCAGGGCAGGGGGGCACTGAAGCTTTCTTT.

This chain uses TRBV13 with TRBJ2-4; D ambiguous. This CDR3 has 13 residues. With 0 bases removed from V and 5 bases from J, the gap between germline ends came to 5 bases. Germline V lookup: CDR1 PRHDT, CDR2 FYEKMQ (reference sequence). The CDR3 region is CASSLGLENIQYF. The CDR3 DNA follows: TGTGCCAGCAGCTTAGGGCTAGAAAACATTCAGTACTTC.